Listed below are T cell receptor beta chains from one sample, sequenced in a study of vaccination and CD4 T cells after COVID-19. Using its own MiXCR run on the PCR reads, TCRdb lists one record per CDR3 protein. The sample records around 20,000 distinct CDR3 sequences, less than 70% being singletons. No antigens are known for them. Source material: CD4+ T cells from blood, cultured in vitro. The source of these receptors is a human donor who had recovered from COVID-19. Each CDR3 is given with its conserved first and last residue. Each record gives: CDR3 DNA, CDR3 protein, D gene, CDR3 length, J gene, V gene, clone size. D genes are given only for firm matches. A row's size may be missing; if present it is once, few, many or a size class.

CDR3nt: TGTGCCAGCAGCTCCCTCAGGGGGCAAAGCTACAATGAGCAGTTCTTC; CDR3aa: CASSSLRGQSYNEQFF; d_gene: TRBD1; len: 16; j_gene: TRBJ2-1; v_gene: TRBV7-9; abundance: few
CDR3nt: TGTGCCAGTAGTACATGGGACACCCTTAACTATGGCTACACCTTC; CDR3aa: CASSTWDTLNYGYTF; d_gene: .; len: 15; j_gene: TRBJ1-2; v_gene: TRBV19; abundance: .
CDR3nt: TGTGCCAGCAGCTTCGGGCTAGTCGAGACCCAGTACTTC; CDR3aa: CASSFGLVETQYF; d_gene: .; len: 13; j_gene: TRBJ2-5; v_gene: TRBV11-2; abundance: once
CDR3nt: TGCAGTGCTAGTCAACGGGTAAAGGCCGAGCAGTACTTC; CDR3aa: CSASQRVKAEQYF; d_gene: .; len: 13; j_gene: TRBJ2-7; v_gene: TRBV20-1; abundance: few
CDR3nt: TGTGCCAGCAGTGTAGGGGTGTCTAATGAAAAACTGTTTTTT; CDR3aa: CASSVGVSNEKLFF; d_gene: .; len: 14; j_gene: TRBJ1-4; v_gene: TRBV2; abundance: .
CDR3nt: TGTGCCAGCAGTTACGGGAAGACGGACATTCAGTACTTC; CDR3aa: CASSYGKTDIQYF; d_gene: .; len: 13; j_gene: TRBJ2-4; v_gene: TRBV12-3/TRBV12-4; abundance: .
CDR3nt: TGTGCCAGCAGCTTAGCGGCTAGCGGGCAGCAGTACTTC; CDR3aa: CASSLAASGQQYF; d_gene: TRBD2; len: 13; j_gene: TRBJ2-7; v_gene: TRBV11-3; abundance: .
CDR3nt: TGTGCCAGCAGCTTAGGGGTGGCAGGAGGACAGCCCCAGCATTTT; CDR3aa: CASSLGVAGGQPQHF; d_gene: .; len: 15; j_gene: TRBJ1-5; v_gene: TRBV7-6; abundance: few
CDR3nt: TGTGCCAGCACCCTGGGGGGGTGGAGGAACACTGAAGCTTTCTTT; CDR3aa: CASTLGGWRNTEAFF; d_gene: .; len: 15; j_gene: TRBJ1-1; v_gene: TRBV6-1; abundance: .
CDR3nt: TGTGCCAGCAGTTCGGGAGGGACTAGCAAGAATGAGCAGTTCTTC; CDR3aa: CASSSGGTSKNEQFF; d_gene: TRBD2; len: 15; j_gene: TRBJ2-1; v_gene: TRBV27; abundance: .
CDR3nt: TGCAGTGCTCAACAAGACAGGGGTGGTCAGCCCCAGCATTTT; CDR3aa: CSAQQDRGGQPQHF; d_gene: TRBD1; len: 14; j_gene: TRBJ1-5; v_gene: TRBV20-1; abundance: few
CDR3nt: TGCGCCAGCAGCCAACCAGCGAGTAGCTCCTACAATGAGCAGTTCTTC; CDR3aa: CASSQPASSSYNEQFF; d_gene: .; len: 16; j_gene: TRBJ2-1; v_gene: TRBV4-1; abundance: .
CDR3nt: TGTGCCAGCAGTCAAGGGGCGGCGAGGGGCTACACCTTC; CDR3aa: CASSQGAARGYTF; d_gene: .; len: 13; j_gene: TRBJ1-2; v_gene: TRBV12-3/TRBV12-4; abundance: .
CDR3nt: TGTGCCAGCAGCTTCGAAGTCGACAGAGCGAACACCGGGGAGCTGTTTTTT; CDR3aa: CASSFEVDRANTGELFF; d_gene: .; len: 17; j_gene: TRBJ2-2; v_gene: TRBV7-2; abundance: .
CDR3nt: TGTGCCAGCAGTCCCAAGAGTAGCGGGGTCAGCACAGATACGCAGTATTTT; CDR3aa: CASSPKSSGVSTDTQYF; d_gene: TRBD2; len: 17; j_gene: TRBJ2-3; v_gene: TRBV27; abundance: .
CDR3nt: TGTGCCTGGATGGGAGGGGGTCGACGCACAGATACGCAGTATTTT; CDR3aa: CAWMGGGRRTDTQYF; d_gene: .; len: 15; j_gene: TRBJ2-3; v_gene: TRBV30; abundance: .
CDR3nt: TGTGCCAGCAGCGAGAACAGGGAGACCCAGTACTTC; CDR3aa: CASSENRETQYF; d_gene: .; len: 12; j_gene: TRBJ2-5; v_gene: TRBV7-9; abundance: few
CDR3nt: TGCAGTGCTAGAGATCAGGGTTGGGGGGTCAGCACTGAAGCTTTCTTT; CDR3aa: CSARDQGWGVSTEAFF; d_gene: .; len: 16; j_gene: TRBJ1-1; v_gene: TRBV20-1; abundance: few
CDR3nt: TGTGCCAGCAGTGGGGACAGTAACTATGGCTACACCTTC; CDR3aa: CASSGDSNYGYTF; d_gene: TRBD1; len: 13; j_gene: TRBJ1-2; v_gene: TRBV6-4; abundance: .
CDR3nt: TGCAGTGCTAGCTCAGCGGACGGCCGGCGGAGCTACACCTTC; CDR3aa: CSASSADGRRSYTF; d_gene: .; len: 14; j_gene: TRBJ1-2; v_gene: TRBV20-1; abundance: few
CDR3nt: TGTGCCAGCAGGGGGACAGGGGGCTATGGCTACACCTTC; CDR3aa: CASRGTGGYGYTF; d_gene: TRBD1; len: 13; j_gene: TRBJ1-2; v_gene: TRBV12-3/TRBV12-4; abundance: .
CDR3nt: TGTGCCAGCAGCAGGGGACTAGCGGGAAACACCGGGGAGCTGTTTTTT; CDR3aa: CASSRGLAGNTGELFF; d_gene: TRBD2; len: 16; j_gene: TRBJ2-2; v_gene: TRBV6-1; abundance: .
CDR3nt: TGTGCCAGCAGCGGGGGAGAGAGGGGTGAGCAGTTCTTC; CDR3aa: CASSGGERGEQFF; d_gene: .; len: 13; j_gene: TRBJ2-1; v_gene: TRBV21-1; abundance: .
CDR3nt: TGTGCCAGCAGAGACAGATTTGGCTATGGCTACACCTTC; CDR3aa: CASRDRFGYGYTF; d_gene: .; len: 13; j_gene: TRBJ1-2; v_gene: TRBV6-7; abundance: few
CDR3nt: TGTGCCAGCACCCAATTAGGGGTAGGGGCAGATACGCAGTATTTT; CDR3aa: CASTQLGVGADTQYF; d_gene: .; len: 15; j_gene: TRBJ2-3; v_gene: TRBV27; abundance: .
CDR3nt: TGTGCCAGCAGCTCCACTATGAACACTGAAGCTTTCTTT; CDR3aa: CASSSTMNTEAFF; d_gene: .; len: 13; j_gene: TRBJ1-1; v_gene: TRBV7-2; abundance: .
CDR3nt: TGTGCCAGCAGCTCCCGGACAGGGGGCGAGCAGTACTTC; CDR3aa: CASSSRTGGEQYF; d_gene: TRBD1; len: 13; j_gene: TRBJ2-7; v_gene: TRBV7-9; abundance: .
CDR3nt: TGTGCCAGCAGTCCGGACAGGCACACTGAAGCTTTCTTT; CDR3aa: CASSPDRHTEAFF; d_gene: TRBD1; len: 13; j_gene: TRBJ1-1; v_gene: TRBV7-9; abundance: once
CDR3nt: TGTGCCAGCAGTGTCGGTCAGCCCCAGCATTTT; CDR3aa: CASSVGQPQHF; d_gene: .; len: 11; j_gene: TRBJ1-5; v_gene: TRBV2; abundance: .
CDR3nt: TGTGCCAGCAGCTTAGGCAGCATGAACACTGAAGCTTTCTTT; CDR3aa: CASSLGSMNTEAFF; d_gene: .; len: 14; j_gene: TRBJ1-1; v_gene: TRBV7-9; abundance: few
CDR3nt: TGTGCCAGCAGCCCGCTGGGAGGTAGCAGCTACGAGCAGTACTTC; CDR3aa: CASSPLGGSSYEQYF; d_gene: .; len: 15; j_gene: TRBJ2-7; v_gene: TRBV7-9; abundance: few
CDR3nt: TGTGCCAGTACTATAAAGGACGGACACACTGAAGCTTTCTTT; CDR3aa: CASTIKDGHTEAFF; d_gene: .; len: 14; j_gene: TRBJ1-1; v_gene: TRBV19; abundance: .
CDR3nt: TGTGCCAGTAGTAATCCAGGGGGCTCCAGCGTCGGTGAAGCTTTCTTT; CDR3aa: CASSNPGGSSVGEAFF; d_gene: TRBD1; len: 16; j_gene: TRBJ1-1; v_gene: TRBV19; abundance: .
CDR3nt: TGCAGTGCTAGAGATTCGGGACTCCCGTACCAAGAGACCCAGTACTTC; CDR3aa: CSARDSGLPYQETQYF; d_gene: .; len: 16; j_gene: TRBJ2-5; v_gene: TRBV20-1; abundance: .
CDR3nt: TGTGCCAGCAGTTTTTCCCCATCCCAGCCCCAGCATTTT; CDR3aa: CASSFSPSQPQHF; d_gene: .; len: 13; j_gene: TRBJ1-5; v_gene: TRBV12-3/TRBV12-4; abundance: few
CDR3nt: TGCAGTGCTAGAGATTACGGGAGGGCGGAAGAGACCCAGTACTTC; CDR3aa: CSARDYGRAEETQYF; d_gene: TRBD2; len: 15; j_gene: TRBJ2-5; v_gene: TRBV20-1; abundance: .
CDR3nt: TGTGCCAGCAGTGACAGGGGGTATAGCAATCAGCCCCAGCATTTT; CDR3aa: CASSDRGYSNQPQHF; d_gene: TRBD1; len: 15; j_gene: TRBJ1-5; v_gene: TRBV12-3/TRBV12-4; abundance: .
CDR3nt: TGCAGTGCTATTCGGGGGGGGTCCTACAATGAGCAGTTCTTC; CDR3aa: CSAIRGGSYNEQFF; d_gene: TRBD2; len: 14; j_gene: TRBJ2-1; v_gene: TRBV20-1; abundance: .
CDR3nt: TGTGCCAGCAGTTGGACAGTGCAACCGCAGTACTTC; CDR3aa: CASSWTVQPQYF; d_gene: .; len: 12; j_gene: TRBJ2-7; v_gene: TRBV12-3/TRBV12-4; abundance: .
CDR3nt: TGTGCCAGCAGCGCCGATCTTGACACTGAAGCTTTCTTT; CDR3aa: CASSADLDTEAFF; d_gene: .; len: 13; j_gene: TRBJ1-1; v_gene: TRBV9; abundance: .
CDR3nt: TGTGCCAGCAGTTTTCTAGCGGGAGACGAGCAGTACTTC; CDR3aa: CASSFLAGDEQYF; d_gene: TRBD2; len: 13; j_gene: TRBJ2-7; v_gene: TRBV12-3/TRBV12-4; abundance: few
CDR3nt: TGTGCCAGCAGTAAAACCGGGGGACAGGGGGACAATGAGCAGTTCTTC; CDR3aa: CASSKTGGQGDNEQFF; d_gene: TRBD1; len: 16; j_gene: TRBJ2-1; v_gene: TRBV6-1; abundance: .
CDR3nt: TGCAGTGCTAGACCCCCTAAGGACGAGCAGTACTTC; CDR3aa: CSARPPKDEQYF; d_gene: .; len: 12; j_gene: TRBJ2-7; v_gene: TRBV20-1; abundance: .
CDR3nt: TGTGCCAGCAGTTTGACCACCTGGGGTGAAAAACTGTTTTTT; CDR3aa: CASSLTTWGEKLFF; d_gene: .; len: 14; j_gene: TRBJ1-4; v_gene: TRBV27; abundance: .
CDR3nt: TGTGCCAGCAGCTTAGATGGGGGTTCAGGAGGCTACACCTTC; CDR3aa: CASSLDGGSGGYTF; d_gene: .; len: 14; j_gene: TRBJ1-2; v_gene: TRBV7-2; abundance: few
CDR3nt: TGTGCCAGCAGTGAAGTAGGTAAGCCGAACACTGAAGCTTTCTTT; CDR3aa: CASSEVGKPNTEAFF; d_gene: .; len: 15; j_gene: TRBJ1-1; v_gene: TRBV25-1; abundance: .
CDR3nt: TGTGCCAGCAGTTGGGGGAACACCGGGGAGCTGTTTTTT; CDR3aa: CASSWGNTGELFF; d_gene: .; len: 13; j_gene: TRBJ2-2; v_gene: TRBV27; abundance: few
CDR3nt: TGTGCCAGTAGTTCCCGGGGGTACGGCGGGGAGCTGTTTTTT; CDR3aa: CASSSRGYGGELFF; d_gene: .; len: 14; j_gene: TRBJ2-2; v_gene: TRBV19; abundance: .
CDR3nt: TGTGCCAGTAGTACAGTGTCAAAGGGGCCGGAGCAGTTCTTC; CDR3aa: CASSTVSKGPEQFF; d_gene: .; len: 14; j_gene: TRBJ2-1; v_gene: TRBV19; abundance: once
CDR3nt: TGTGCCAGCAGTAAGCGGACGGCCGATACGCAGTATTTT; CDR3aa: CASSKRTADTQYF; d_gene: .; len: 13; j_gene: TRBJ2-3; v_gene: TRBV2; abundance: .
CDR3nt: TGTGCCAGCAGTGATACCGGGACACACTGGTACCAAGAGACCCAGTACTTC; CDR3aa: CASSDTGTHWYQETQYF; d_gene: .; len: 17; j_gene: TRBJ2-5; v_gene: TRBV25-1; abundance: .
CDR3nt: TGTGCCAGCAGCTCCAGCCTCCCCGGACCGCAGAGTGAAGAGACCCAGTACTTC; CDR3aa: CASSSSLPGPQSEETQYF; d_gene: .; len: 18; j_gene: TRBJ2-5; v_gene: TRBV9; abundance: .
CDR3nt: TGTGCCACCAGCAGAGACCAGGGGGCAGGGGAAAAACTGTTTTTT; CDR3aa: CATSRDQGAGEKLFF; d_gene: TRBD1; len: 15; j_gene: TRBJ1-4; v_gene: TRBV15; abundance: few
CDR3nt: TGTGCCATCAGTGAAGCAGGAATGAACACTGAAGCTTTCTTT; CDR3aa: CAISEAGMNTEAFF; d_gene: .; len: 14; j_gene: TRBJ1-1; v_gene: TRBV10-3; abundance: few
CDR3nt: TGTGCCAGCAGTTTCCCGGGACAGGGCCAGACCCAGTACTTC; CDR3aa: CASSFPGQGQTQYF; d_gene: TRBD1; len: 14; j_gene: TRBJ2-5; v_gene: TRBV6-4; abundance: few
CDR3nt: TGTGCCAGCAGCTTAGATAGGGACAGGGCCGAGCAGTACTTC; CDR3aa: CASSLDRDRAEQYF; d_gene: TRBD1; len: 14; j_gene: TRBJ2-7; v_gene: TRBV11-3; abundance: .
CDR3nt: TGCAGTGCTAGCCCCCCTAGCGGGGGCATGGATACGCAGTATTTT; CDR3aa: CSASPPSGGMDTQYF; d_gene: TRBD2; len: 15; j_gene: TRBJ2-3; v_gene: TRBV20-1; abundance: .
CDR3nt: TGCAGTGCAAGACTAGCGGGGGTCACCGGGGAGCTGTTTTTT; CDR3aa: CSARLAGVTGELFF; d_gene: TRBD2; len: 14; j_gene: TRBJ2-2; v_gene: TRBV20-1; abundance: few
CDR3nt: TGCAGTGCTAGTAATCGGGCCGAGACCCAGTACTTC; CDR3aa: CSASNRAETQYF; d_gene: .; len: 12; j_gene: TRBJ2-5; v_gene: TRBV20-1; abundance: few